Listed here is a single TCR beta chain. Using immunoSEQ multiplex PCR, the repertoire was profiled, and TCRdb retains in-frame clones only, with some absent. The table shows roughly 2,500,000 clones, with 80% to 95% occurring only once. The data were taken from a study of shared clonotypes between healthy human individuals. Per germline, CDR1 SGHVS and CDR2 FQNEAQ. This CDR3 spans 14 amino acids. The V end was cut by 5 bases, the J end by 3 bases, with 14 bases between. This clonotype was sampled from a young man in good health. Some clones in this sample may be carry-over from other donors' samples. Material: naive CD4+ T cells from PBMCs. Subset noted: CD45RA+ positively selected. The V gene is TRBV7-8, the J gene TRBJ2-7; no definite D call. DNA of the CDR3: TGTGCCAGCAGCCCCAAAACCAAGAGCTACGAGCAGTACTTC. Amino acid sequence: CASSPKTKSYEQYF.